This T cell receptor beta chain is drawn from a study of blood T cell repertoires in COVID-19. At the level of the study: Sites across the United States, Italy and Spain contributed samples from acute and convalescent COVID-19.

Seattle-derived patients entered the study during active infection and were followed longitudinally. In the study's own analysis: Nucleated cell counts were estimated from reference gene primer amplification. Clones were read by immunoSEQ multiplex PCR, and TCRdb kept only the in-frame ones, dropping some. That table is the source of V, J and clone size, and D and trimming were worked out from the DNA. The profile shows about 90,000 clones, roughly nine tenths of them singletons. V lost 4 bases and J lost 4; bases outside the gene matches: 7. The length of the CDR3 is 14 residues. Per the germline V gene, CDR1 is SGHRS and CDR2 is YFSETQ.

The chain is built from TRBV5-1 and TRBJ1-2; 7 positions agree with TRBD1. This TCR came from a man aged 50 to 60 with COVID-19, enrolled during active disease. Sequencing used peripheral blood. CDR3 DNA: TGCGCCAGCAGCCAAGGACAGGCTTTCTATGGCTACACCTTC. Its translation is CASSQGQAFYGYTF. The full variable domain, completed using reference TRBV5-1 and TRBJ1-2, is KAGVTQTPRYLIKTRGQQVTLSCSPISGHRSVSWYQQTPGQGLQFLFEYFSETQRNKGNFPGRFSGRQFSNSRSEMNVSTLELGDSALYLCASSQGQAFYGYTFGSGTRLTVV.